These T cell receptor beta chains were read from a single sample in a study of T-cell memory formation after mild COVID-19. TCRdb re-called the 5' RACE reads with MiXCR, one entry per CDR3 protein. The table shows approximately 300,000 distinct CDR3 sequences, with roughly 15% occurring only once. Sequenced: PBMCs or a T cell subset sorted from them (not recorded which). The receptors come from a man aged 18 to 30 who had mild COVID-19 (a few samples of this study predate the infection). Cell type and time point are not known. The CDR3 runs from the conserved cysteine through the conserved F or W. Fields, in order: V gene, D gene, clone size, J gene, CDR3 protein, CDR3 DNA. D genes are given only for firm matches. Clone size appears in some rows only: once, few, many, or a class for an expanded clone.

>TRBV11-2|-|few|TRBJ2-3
CASTLYRGVGTDTQYF
TGTGCCAGCACCCTCTATAGGGGAGTCGGCACAGATACGCAGTATTTT
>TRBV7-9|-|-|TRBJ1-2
CASSTMTSTF
TGTGCCAGCAGCACGATGACAAGTACCTTC
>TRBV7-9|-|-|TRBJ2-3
CASSSSPGEGETDTQYF
TGTGCCAGCAGCTCGTCCCCGGGAGAGGGGGAAACAGATACGCAGTATTTT
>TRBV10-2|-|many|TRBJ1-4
CASSDSRSGKLFF
TGCGCCAGCAGTGACTCACGATCGGGAAAACTGTTTTTT
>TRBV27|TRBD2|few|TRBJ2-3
CASSLAGGGVDTQYF
TGTGCCAGCAGTTTAGCGGGGGGCGGTGTCGATACGCAGTATTTT
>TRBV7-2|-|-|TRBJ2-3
CASSLGYF
TGTGCCAGCAGCTTAGGGTATTTT
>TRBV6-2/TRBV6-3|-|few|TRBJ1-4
CASSYFGLATNEKLFF
TGTGCCAGCAGTTACTTCGGTCTAGCAACTAATGAAAAACTGTTTTTT
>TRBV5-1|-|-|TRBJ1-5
CASSLQGPYSNQPQHF
TGCGCCAGCAGCTTACAGGGCCCTTATAGCAATCAGCCCCAGCATTTT
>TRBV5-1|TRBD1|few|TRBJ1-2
CASSLGQGQANYGYTF
TGCGCCAGCAGCCTCGGACAGGGGCAAGCTAACTATGGCTACACCTTC
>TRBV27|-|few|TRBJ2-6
CASSLSPAVSSGANVLTF
TGTGCCAGCAGTTTATCTCCAGCAGTAAGCTCTGGGGCCAACGTCCTGACTTTC
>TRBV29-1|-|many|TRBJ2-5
CSVGLQETQYF
TGCAGCGTTGGTCTACAAGAGACCCAGTACTTC
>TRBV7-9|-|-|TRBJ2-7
CASSVASRTYEQYF
TGTGCCAGCAGCGTAGCCAGCAGAACCTACGAGCAGTACTTC
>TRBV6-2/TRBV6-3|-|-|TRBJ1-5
CASSYSLIPSTGSNQPQHF
TGTGCCAGCAGTTACTCGTTGATTCCCTCTACGGGCAGCAATCAGCCCCAGCATTTT
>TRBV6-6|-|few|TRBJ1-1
CASTFGEMNTEAFF
TGTGCCAGCACCTTCGGTGAGATGAACACTGAAGCTTTCTTT
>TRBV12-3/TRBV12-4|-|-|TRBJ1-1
CASSLPRVSTEAFF
TGTGCCAGCAGTCTCCCTCGGGTGAGCACTGAAGCTTTCTTT
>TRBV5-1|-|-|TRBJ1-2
CASSSGDRIGYGYTF
TGCGCCAGCAGCTCAGGGGACCGCATCGGATATGGCTACACCTTC
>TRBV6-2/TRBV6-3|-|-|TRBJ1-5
CASSYSGFNQPQHF
TGTGCCAGCAGTTACTCAGGGTTCAATCAGCCCCAGCATTTT
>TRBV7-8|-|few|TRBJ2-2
CASSLEATTNTGELFF
TGTGCCAGCAGCTTAGAGGCGACTACGAACACCGGGGAGCTGTTTTTT
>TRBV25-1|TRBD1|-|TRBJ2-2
CASSDSGQAGELFF
TGTGCCAGCAGTGATTCGGGACAGGCCGGGGAGCTGTTTTTT
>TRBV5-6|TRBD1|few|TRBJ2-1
CASPPGQHNEQFF
TGTGCCAGCCCGCCGGGACAGCACAATGAGCAGTTCTTC
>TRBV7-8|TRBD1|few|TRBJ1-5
CASSSRTGAGQPQHF
TGTGCCAGCAGCTCGCGGACAGGGGCAGGTCAGCCCCAGCATTTT
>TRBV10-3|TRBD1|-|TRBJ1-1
CAISGGTAATEAFF
TGTGCCATCAGTGGGGGGACAGCGGCCACTGAAGCTTTCTTT
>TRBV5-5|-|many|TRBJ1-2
CASSLGDNYGYTF
TGTGCCAGCAGCTTGGGCGATAACTATGGCTACACCTTC
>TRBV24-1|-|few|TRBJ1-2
CATSDSTGNYGYTF
TGTGCCACCAGTGACTCAACAGGGAACTATGGCTACACCTTC
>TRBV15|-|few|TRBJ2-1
CATSRVGGGEQFF
TGTGCCACCAGCAGAGTGGGAGGCGGTGAGCAGTTCTTC
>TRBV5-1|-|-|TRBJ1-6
CASSPGHGGLTISPLHF
TGCGCCAGCAGCCCCGGGCATGGGGGCTTAACGATTTCACCCCTCCACTTT
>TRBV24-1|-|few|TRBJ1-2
CATSGSGSTYGYTF
TGTGCCACCAGTGGGTCAGGGAGTACCTATGGCTACACCTTC
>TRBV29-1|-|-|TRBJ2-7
CSVEGGGRYEQYF
TGCAGCGTTGAGGGCGGTGGTAGGTACGAGCAGTACTTC
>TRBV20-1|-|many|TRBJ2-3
CSCRAPATDTQYF
TGCAGCTGCCGGGCACCCGCCACAGATACGCAGTATTTT
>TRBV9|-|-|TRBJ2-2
CASSARGTVGGELFF
TGTGCCAGCAGCGCCCGGGGGACGGTTGGTGGCGAGCTGTTTTTT
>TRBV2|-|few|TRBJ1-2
CASSVWPREGYTF
TGTGCCAGCAGTGTGTGGCCAAGGGAGGGCTACACCTTC
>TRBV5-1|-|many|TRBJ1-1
CASSLSTGTEAFF
TGCGCCAGCAGCCTCTCGACAGGTACTGAAGCTTTCTTT
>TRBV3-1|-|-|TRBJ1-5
CASSQSPHQPQHF
TGTGCCAGCAGCCAATCGCCCCATCAGCCCCAGCATTTT
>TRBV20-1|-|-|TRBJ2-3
CSALRAPYTDTQYF
TGCAGTGCCTTAAGGGCTCCTTACACAGATACGCAGTATTTT
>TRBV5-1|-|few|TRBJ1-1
CASSPRSMNTEAFF
TGCGCCAGCAGCCCCAGGTCGATGAACACTGAAGCTTTCTTT
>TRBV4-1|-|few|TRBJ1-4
CASSAGTSRWGKLFF
TGCGCCAGCAGCGCAGGGACAAGCCGATGGGGAAAACTGTTTTTT
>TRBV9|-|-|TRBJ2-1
CASSGFNVRQFF
TGTGCCAGCAGCGGGTTCAACGTTAGGCAGTTCTTC
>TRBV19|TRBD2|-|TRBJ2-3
CASKSRGGTDTQYF
TGTGCCAGCAAAAGTCGGGGGGGCACAGATACGCAGTATTTT
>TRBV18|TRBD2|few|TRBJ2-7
CASSLAGQGTYEQYF
TGTGCCAGCTCACTAGCGGGCCAGGGCACCTACGAGCAGTACTTC
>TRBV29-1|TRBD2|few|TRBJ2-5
CSALDSGGVYQETQYF
TGCAGCGCTCTCGATAGCGGGGGGGTCTACCAAGAGACCCAGTACTTC
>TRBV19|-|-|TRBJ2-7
CASSIRLRDEQYF
TGTGCCAGTAGTATAAGGCTGCGGGACGAGCAGTACTTC
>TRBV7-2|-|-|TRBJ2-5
CASSLALTQETQYF
TGTGCCAGCAGCTTAGCACTGACCCAAGAGACCCAGTACTTC
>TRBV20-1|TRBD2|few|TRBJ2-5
CSAINGGASETQYF
TGCAGTGCTATCAACGGGGGGGCCTCGGAGACCCAGTACTTC
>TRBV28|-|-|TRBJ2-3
CASSFTQQVGADTQYF
TGTGCCAGCAGTTTTACACAGCAGGTCGGGGCAGATACGCAGTATTTT
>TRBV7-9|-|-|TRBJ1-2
CASSLVGSTYLRGYTF
TGTGCCAGCAGCTTAGTGGGGTCCACATACCTGCGGGGCTACACCTTC
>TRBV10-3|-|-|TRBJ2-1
CAISGGIGSYNEQFF
TGTGCCATCAGTGGGGGTATTGGCTCCTACAATGAGCAGTTCTTC
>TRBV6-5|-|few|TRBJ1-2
CASSYRLTGIYGYTF
TGTGCCAGCAGTTACCGCCTCACAGGGATCTATGGCTACACCTTC
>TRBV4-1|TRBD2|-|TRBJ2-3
CASSHPPGLADTQYF
TGCGCCAGCAGCCACCCCCCGGGACTAGCGGATACGCAGTATTTT
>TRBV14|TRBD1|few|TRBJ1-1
CASSRPGQGSFF
TGTGCCAGCAGCCGGCCTGGACAGGGGTCTTTCTTT
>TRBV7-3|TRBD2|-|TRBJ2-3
CASSRSGEADTQYF
TGTGCCAGCAGTAGAAGCGGGGAGGCCGATACGCAGTATTTT
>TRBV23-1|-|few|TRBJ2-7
CASSQSPLYIPSYEQYF
TGCGCCAGCAGTCAATCGCCTTTATACATCCCCTCCTACGAGCAGTACTTC
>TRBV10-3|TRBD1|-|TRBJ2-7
CAISESQGAYEQYF
TGTGCCATCAGTGAGTCCCAGGGGGCCTACGAGCAGTACTTC
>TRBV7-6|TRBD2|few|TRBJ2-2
CASSIRTSGTGELFF
TGTGCCAGCAGCATAAGGACTAGTGGCACCGGGGAGCTGTTTTTT